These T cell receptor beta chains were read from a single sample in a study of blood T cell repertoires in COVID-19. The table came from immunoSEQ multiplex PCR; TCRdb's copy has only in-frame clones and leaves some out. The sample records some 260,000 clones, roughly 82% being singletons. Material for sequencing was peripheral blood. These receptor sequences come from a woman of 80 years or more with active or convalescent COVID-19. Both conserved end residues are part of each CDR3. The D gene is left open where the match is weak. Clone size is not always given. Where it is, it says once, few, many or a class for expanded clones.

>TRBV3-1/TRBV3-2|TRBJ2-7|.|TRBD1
TGTGCCAGCAGCCAAGACGAGGGGGCGACGGTGTACGAGCAGTACTTC
CASSQDEGATVYEQYF
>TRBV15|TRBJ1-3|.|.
TGTGCCACCAGCAGAGCGGGTATAGCTGGAAACACCATATATTTT
CATSRAGIAGNTIYF
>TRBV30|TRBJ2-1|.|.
TGTGCCTGGAGTGTCGGGGGTGAGCAGTTCTTC
CAWSVGGEQFF
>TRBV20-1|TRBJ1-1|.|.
TGCAGTGCTAGACTTAACACTGAAGCTTTCTTT
CSARLNTEAFF
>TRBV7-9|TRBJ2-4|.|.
TGTGCCAGCAGCTCCGGAGGGGCCAAAAACATTCAGTACTTC
CASSSGGAKNIQYF
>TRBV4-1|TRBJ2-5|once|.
TGCGCCAGCAGCCTCGCGGCCCAAGAGACCCAGTACTTC
CASSLAAQETQYF
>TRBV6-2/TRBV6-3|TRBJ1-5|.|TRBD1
TGTGCCAGCAGTTACACAGGGGGTGGCAATCAGCCCCAGCATTTT
CASSYTGGGNQPQHF
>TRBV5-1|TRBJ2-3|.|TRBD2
TGCGCCAGTGGAAAATTAGCGGGAGGAGCAGATACGCAGTATTTT
CASGKLAGGADTQYF
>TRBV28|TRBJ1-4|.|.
TGTGCCAGCAGGGCCAAGCTTGGCGGTAATGAAAAACTGTTTTTT
CASRAKLGGNEKLFF
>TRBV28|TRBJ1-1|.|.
TGTGCCAGCAGACTCATAACGAACACTGAAGCTTTCTTT
CASRLITNTEAFF
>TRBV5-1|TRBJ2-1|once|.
TGCGCCAGCAGCTTGGGCAGCGTTGAGCAGTTCTTC
CASSLGSVEQFF
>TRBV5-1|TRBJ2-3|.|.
TGCGCCAGCAGCGGAGGGGGCGTCGGCACAGATACGCAGTATTTT
CASSGGGVGTDTQYF
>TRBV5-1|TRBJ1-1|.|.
TGCGCCAGCAGCCCCCGGGGGGAGGGCACTGAAGCTTTCTTT
CASSPRGEGTEAFF
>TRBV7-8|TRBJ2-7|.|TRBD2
TGTGCCAGCAGCTTAGGGCGGGGGGCCGAGCAGTACTTC
CASSLGRGAEQYF
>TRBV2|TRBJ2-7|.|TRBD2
TGTGCCAGCAGTGAGATTAGCGGGAGGGCCCTTAGCTCCTACGAGCAGTACTTC
CASSEISGRALSSYEQYF
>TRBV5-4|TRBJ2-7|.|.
TGTGCCAGCAGCTTCGGGGGGCTGGGTGCGGACGAGCAGTACTTC
CASSFGGLGADEQYF
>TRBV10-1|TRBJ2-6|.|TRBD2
TGCGCCAGCAGTAGCGGGAGTTTCGCTGGGGCCAACGTCCTGACTTTC
CASSSGSFAGANVLTF
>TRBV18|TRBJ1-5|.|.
TGTGCCAGCTCACAGAAGGGAGGACGATATAGCAATCAGCCCCAGCATTTT
CASSQKGGRYSNQPQHF
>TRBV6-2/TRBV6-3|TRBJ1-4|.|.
TGTGCCAGCAGTTCCCAGGGAGGCGAAAAACTGTTTTTT
CASSSQGGEKLFF
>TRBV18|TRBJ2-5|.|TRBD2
TGTGCCAGCTCACCACGGGGGGGAGAGACCCAGTACTTC
CASSPRGGETQYF
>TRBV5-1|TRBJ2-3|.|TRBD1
TGCGCCAGCAGCCGGGACAGGGCTACAGATACGCAGTATTTT
CASSRDRATDTQYF
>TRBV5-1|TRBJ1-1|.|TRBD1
TGCGCCAGCAGCTTGGAAACAGGGGGCACTGAAGCTTTCTTT
CASSLETGGTEAFF